These 9 T cell receptor beta chains were sequenced from one sample in a study of blood T cell repertoires in COVID-19. Using immunoSEQ multiplex PCR, the repertoire was profiled, and TCRdb retains in-frame clones only, with some absent. Here the sample spans more than 65,000 clones, 82% being singletons. Specimen: peripheral blood. Every receptor here comes from a human donor in a cohort sampled during active COVID-19.

V is TRBV3-1 (or the pseudogene TRBV3-2) and J is TRBJ1-5; a possible D gene is TRBD1 (6 bases). Per germline, CDR1 LGHDT and CDR2 YNNKEL (reference sequence). Trimming removed 1 base from V and 2 bases from J, with 12 bases in between. The CDR3 consists of 16 residues. The CDR3: CASSQAGTGRNQPQHF. Written as DNA, the CDR3 is TGTGCCAGCAGCCAAGCCGGCACAGGGCGCAATCAGCCCCAGCATTTT.

The chain recombines TRBV7-9 with TRBJ2-7; 8 positions match TRBD1. CDR1 SEHNR and CDR2 FQNEAQ come from the germline V gene (reference sequence). The junction had 6 bases not matched to a gene; V was cut back by 5 bases and J by 0 bases. This CDR3 spans 15 amino acids. In DNA form, the CDR3 reads TGTGCCAGCAGCAAATCGGGACAGGTCTCCTACGAGCAGTACTTC. Encoded protein: CASSKSGQVSYEQYF.

The chain employs TRBV5-1 and TRBJ2-7, with TRBD1 matching over 10 bases. CDR1 is SGHRS and CDR2 is YFSETQ in the germline V gene. V lost 6 bases, J lost 5 bases, and 8 bases stayed unmatched. This CDR3 contains 14 residues. The CDR3 sequence: CASTRTGGNNEQYF. The CDR3 DNA reads TGCGCCAGCACCAGGACAGGGGGAAACAACGAGCAGTACTTC.

This rearrangement joins TRBV5-1 to TRBJ2-2; possible D gene TRBD2, 6 bases. The V and J ends lost 5 bases and 1 base respectively, with 12 bases between them. The germline CDR1 and CDR2 sequences are SGHRS and YFSETQ. The CDR3 sequence is 15 residues long. CDR3 sequence (DNA): TGCGCCAGCAGGGCGGGACTTGGGAACACCGGGGAGCTGTTTTTT. Protein product: CASRAGLGNTGELFF.

The chain carries TRBV9 and TRBJ2-2, with D possibly being TRBD1 (6 bases). With 1 base removed from V and 4 bases from J, the gap between germline ends came to 14 bases. This CDR3 has 16 amino acids. CDR1 is SGDLS, CDR2 YYNGEE, per germline. The CDR3 loop is CASSVTTGPGTGELFF. The CDR3 DNA is TGTGCCAGCAGCGTAACAACAGGGCCGGGCACCGGGGAGCTGTTTTTT.

J is TRBJ2-7 and V is TRBV25-1; 7 positions match TRBD2. The J segment lost 2 bases and the V segment lost 3 bases, leaving 7 bases of the junction unmatched. In germline, CDR1 is MGHDK, CDR2 SYGVNS. The CDR3 spans 15 residues. The CDR3 spells CASSEERGGAYEQYF. The CDR3 coding sequence is TGTGCCAGCAGTGAGGAGCGGGGAGGAGCCTACGAGCAGTACTTC.

This clone was seen a handful of times. The V and J genes are TRBV3-1 (or the pseudogene TRBV3-2) and TRBJ2-7, with D possibly matching TRBD1 (6 bases). V dropped 4 bases and J dropped 4 bases, with 14 bases sitting between them. Germline V lookup: CDR1 LGHDT, CDR2 YNNKEL (reference sequence). CDR3 size: 14 residues. Here the CDR3 reads CASSPSGTPYEQYF. In nucleotides, the CDR3 is TGTGCCAGCAGCCCATCCGGGACACCATACGAGCAGTACTTC.

The V and J genes are TRBV4-1 and TRBJ1-4; maybe TRBD1 (6 bases). Germline V gene sequence: CDR1 MGHRA, CDR2 YSYEKL. This CDR3 contains 14 residues. The V gene lost 1 base and the J gene lost 5 bases, with 8 bases spanning the gap. CDR3 protein: CASSQVTGNEKLFF. CDR3 coding DNA: TGCGCCAGCAGCCAAGTTACAGGGAATGAAAAACTGTTTTTT.

This clone was observed a handful of times. This chain joins TRBV6-5 and TRBJ2-7, with D possibly being TRBD1 (6 bases). CDR1 and CDR2 from the germline V gene are MNHEY and SVGAGI. This CDR3 comprises 15 residues. The V and J ends lost 5 bases and 6 bases respectively, with 20 bases between them. The CDR3 protein is CASSLNRAGKGEQYF. For the CDR3, the DNA is TGTGCCAGCAGTCTCAACAGGGCTGGGAAGGGCGAGCAGTACTTC.